This T cell receptor (beta chain) was recorded in a study of early T cells in non-severe SARS-CoV-2 infection. This clonotype occurred a few times. CDR1 and CDR2 (germline): DFQATT, SNEGSKA (reference sequence). Trimming took off 6 bases at V and 4 bases at J, with 18 bases between the two ends. This CDR3 has 14 residues. One entry per CDR3 protein results from TCRdb running MiXCR on the 5' RACE reads. The sample consists of about 22,000 distinct CDR3 sequences, roughly 4% of them appearing once. Sequencing was carried out using whole blood. This receptor was identified in an adult who was a healthcare worker with PCR-confirmed SARS-CoV-2 infection or an uninfected control (not recorded which). The gene calls are TRBV20-1 and TRBJ2-5; either TRBD1 or TRBD2 may supply D (5 bases each). The CDR3 nucleotides are TGCAGTGCCGACCCCTCGGGACGTAGAGAGACCCAGTACTTC. Its translation is CSADPSGRRETQYF.